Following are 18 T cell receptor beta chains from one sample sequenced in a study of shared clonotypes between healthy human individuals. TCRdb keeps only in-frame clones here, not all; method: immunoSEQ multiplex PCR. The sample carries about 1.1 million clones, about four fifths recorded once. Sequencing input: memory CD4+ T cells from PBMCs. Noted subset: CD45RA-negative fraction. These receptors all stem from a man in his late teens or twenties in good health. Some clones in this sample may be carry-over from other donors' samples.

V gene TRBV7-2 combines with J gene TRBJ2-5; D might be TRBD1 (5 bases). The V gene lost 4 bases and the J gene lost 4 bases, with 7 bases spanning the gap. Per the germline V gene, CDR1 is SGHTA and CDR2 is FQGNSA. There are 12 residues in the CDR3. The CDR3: CASSSQGETQYF. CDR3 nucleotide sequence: TGTGCCAGCAGCTCCCAGGGAGAGACCCAGTACTTC.

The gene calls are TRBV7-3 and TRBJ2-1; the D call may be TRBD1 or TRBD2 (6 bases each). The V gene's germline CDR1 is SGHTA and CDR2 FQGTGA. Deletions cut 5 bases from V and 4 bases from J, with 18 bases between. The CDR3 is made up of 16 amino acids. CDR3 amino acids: CASSKPTGGGYNEQFF. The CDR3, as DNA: TGTGCCAGCAGCAAACCGACAGGAGGAGGGTACAATGAGCAGTTCTTC.

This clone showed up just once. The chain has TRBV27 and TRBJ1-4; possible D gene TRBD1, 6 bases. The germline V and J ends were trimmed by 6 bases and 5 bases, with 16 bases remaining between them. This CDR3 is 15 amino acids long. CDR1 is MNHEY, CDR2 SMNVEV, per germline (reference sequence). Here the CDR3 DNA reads TGTGCCAGCAGCCCTCTTACAGGGATAAATGAAAAACTGTTTTTT. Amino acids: CASSPLTGINEKLFF.

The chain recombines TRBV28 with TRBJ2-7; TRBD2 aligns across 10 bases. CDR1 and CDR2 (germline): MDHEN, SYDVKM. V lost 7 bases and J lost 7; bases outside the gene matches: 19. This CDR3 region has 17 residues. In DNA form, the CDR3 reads TGTGCCAGCACCATGGGAGCGGGAGGGCTCACCCCCCGGGAGCAGTACTTC. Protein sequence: CASTMGAGGLTPREQYF.

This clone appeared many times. The CDR3 loop is CASSQEVGLAKNIQYF. The CDR3 coding sequence is TGTGCCAGCAGCCAAGAGGTAGGGCTAGCCAAAAACATTCAGTACTTC. The chain couples TRBV4-2 to TRBJ2-4; D is unclear. The CDR3 loop spans 16 amino acids. From germline, CDR1 is LGHNA and CDR2 YNFKEQ. Trimming took 0 bases from V and 0 from J, leaving 9 bases between them.

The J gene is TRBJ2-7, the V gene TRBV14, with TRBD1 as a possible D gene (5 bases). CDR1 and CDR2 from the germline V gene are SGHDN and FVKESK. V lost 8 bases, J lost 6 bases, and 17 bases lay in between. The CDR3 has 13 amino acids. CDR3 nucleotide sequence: TGTGCCAGCGAACAATCTAGGGGTAGCGAGCAGTACTTC. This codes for CASEQSRGSEQYF. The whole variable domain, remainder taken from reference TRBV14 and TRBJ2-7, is EAGVTQFPSHSVIEKGQTVTLRCDPISGHDNLYWYRRVMGKEIKFLLHFVKESKQDESGMPNNRFLAERTGGTYSTLKVQPAELEDSGVYFCASEQSRGSEQYFGPGTRLTVT.

As DNA, the CDR3 is TGTGCCAGCAGCTTAGATAGCGGGAGGACCGGGGAGCTGTTTTTT. Protein product: CASSLDSGRTGELFF. The chain combines TRBV11-2 with TRBJ2-2, with 10 bases that match TRBD2. The CDR3 is made up of 15 amino acids. Per the germline V gene, CDR1 is SGHAT and CDR2 is FQNNGV. The J segment lost 5 bases and the V segment lost 0 bases, leaving 0 bases of the junction unmatched. Drawing the rest from reference TRBV11-2 and TRBJ2-2, the complete variable domain is EAGVAQSPRYKIIEKRQSVAFWCNPISGHATLYWYQQILGQGPKLLIQFQNNGVVDDSQLPKDRFSAERLKGVDSTLKIQPAKLEDSAVYLCASSLDSGRTGELFFGEGSRLTVL.

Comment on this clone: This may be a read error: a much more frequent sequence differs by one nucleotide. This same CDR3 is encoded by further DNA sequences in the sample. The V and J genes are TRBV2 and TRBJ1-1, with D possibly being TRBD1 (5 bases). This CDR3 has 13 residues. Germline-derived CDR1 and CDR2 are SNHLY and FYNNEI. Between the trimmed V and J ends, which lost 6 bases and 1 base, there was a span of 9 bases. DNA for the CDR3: TGTGCCAGCAGCCTTCAGGGGAACACTGAAGCTTTCTTT. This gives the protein CASSLQGNTEAFF.

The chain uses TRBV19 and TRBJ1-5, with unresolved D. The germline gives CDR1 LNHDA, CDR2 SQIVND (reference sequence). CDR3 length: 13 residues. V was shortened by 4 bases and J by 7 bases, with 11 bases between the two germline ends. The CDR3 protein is CASSNDLRQPQHF. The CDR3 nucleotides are TGTGCCAGTAGTAACGACTTGAGGCAGCCCCAGCATTTT. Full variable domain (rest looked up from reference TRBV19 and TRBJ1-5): DGGITQSPKYLFRKEGQNVTLSCEQNLNHDAMYWYRQDPGQGLRLIYYSQIVNDFQKGDIAEGYSVSREKKESFPLTVTSAQKNPTAFYLCASSNDLRQPQHFGDGTRLSIL.

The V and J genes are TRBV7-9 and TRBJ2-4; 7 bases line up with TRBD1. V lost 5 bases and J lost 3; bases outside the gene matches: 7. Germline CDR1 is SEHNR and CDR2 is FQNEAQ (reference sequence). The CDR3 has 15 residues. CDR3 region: CASSPEGAGKNIQYF. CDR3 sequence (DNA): TGTGCCAGCAGCCCCGAGGGGGCTGGCAAAAACATTCAGTACTTC.

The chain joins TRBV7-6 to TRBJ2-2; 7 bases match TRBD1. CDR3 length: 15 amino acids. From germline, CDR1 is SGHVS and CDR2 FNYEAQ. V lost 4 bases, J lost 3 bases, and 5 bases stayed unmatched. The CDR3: CASSSIDRDTGELFF. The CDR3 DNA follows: TGTGCCAGCAGCTCTATCGACAGGGACACCGGGGAGCTGTTTTTT.

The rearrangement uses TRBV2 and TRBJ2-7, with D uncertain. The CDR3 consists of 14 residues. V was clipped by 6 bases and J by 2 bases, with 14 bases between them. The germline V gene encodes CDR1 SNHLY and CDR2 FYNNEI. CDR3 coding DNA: TGTGCCAGCAGGGTGGATGGGTCTGCCTACGAGCAGTACTTC. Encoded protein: CASRVDGSAYEQYF.

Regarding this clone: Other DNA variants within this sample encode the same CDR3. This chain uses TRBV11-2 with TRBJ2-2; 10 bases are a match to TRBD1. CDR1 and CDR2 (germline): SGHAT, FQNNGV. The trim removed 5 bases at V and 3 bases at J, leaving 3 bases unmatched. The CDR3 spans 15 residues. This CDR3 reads CASSPGQGYTGELFF. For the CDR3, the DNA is TGTGCCAGCAGCCCGGGACAGGGGTACACCGGGGAGCTGTTTTTT.

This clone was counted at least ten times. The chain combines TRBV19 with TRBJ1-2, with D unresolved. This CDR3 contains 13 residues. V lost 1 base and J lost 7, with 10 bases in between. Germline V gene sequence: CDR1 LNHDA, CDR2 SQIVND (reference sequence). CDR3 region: CASSIVEGSGYTF. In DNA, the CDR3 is TGTGCCAGTAGTATAGTAGAGGGATCTGGCTACACCTTC.

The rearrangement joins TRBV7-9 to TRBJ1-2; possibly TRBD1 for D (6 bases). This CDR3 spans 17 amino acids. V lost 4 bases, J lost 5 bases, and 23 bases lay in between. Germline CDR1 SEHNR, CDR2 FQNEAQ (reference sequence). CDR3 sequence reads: CASSSRWMRGERYGYTF. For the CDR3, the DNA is TGTGCCAGCAGCTCTCGGTGGATGAGGGGGGAAAGATATGGCTACACCTTC.

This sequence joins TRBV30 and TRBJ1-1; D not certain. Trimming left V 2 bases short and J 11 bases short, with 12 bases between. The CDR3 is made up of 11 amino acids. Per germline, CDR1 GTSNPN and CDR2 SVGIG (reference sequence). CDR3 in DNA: TGTGCCTGGAGTCGCAGCGTGAGGGCTTTCTTT. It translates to CAWSRSVRAFF.

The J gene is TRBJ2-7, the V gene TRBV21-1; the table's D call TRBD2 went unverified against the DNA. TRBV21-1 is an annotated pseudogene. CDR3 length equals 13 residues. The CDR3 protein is CARGLLNPYEQYF. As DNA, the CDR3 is TGTGCCCGGGGACTACTAAACCCCTACGAGCAGTACTTC.

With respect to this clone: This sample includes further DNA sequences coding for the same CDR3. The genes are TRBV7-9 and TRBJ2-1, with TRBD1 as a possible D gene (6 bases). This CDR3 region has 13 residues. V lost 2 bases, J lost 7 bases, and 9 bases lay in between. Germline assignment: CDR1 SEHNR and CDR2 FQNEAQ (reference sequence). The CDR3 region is CASSLLGGNEQFF. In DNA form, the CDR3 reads TGTGCCAGCAGCTTACTAGGGGGAAATGAGCAGTTCTTC.